Each of the 20 T cell receptor beta chains below was sequenced from the same sample in a study of T cell repertoires in cytomegalovirus infection. TCRdb recomputed calls from the reads with MiXCR, one row per CDR3 protein. The table shows 250,000 to 400,000 distinct CDR3 sequences, with around 25% occurring only once. No antigen has been assigned to these receptors. Sequencing was performed on cultured PBMCs, taken from culture after CMV antigen stimulation. The receptor source for this set is a human donor in good health (CMV status not recorded). Some clones in this sample may be carry-over from other donors' samples.

The gene calls are TRBV30 and TRBJ2-1; D ambiguous. This CDR3 region has 14 residues. From germline, CDR1 is GTSNPN and CDR2 SVGIG (reference sequence). Trimming removed 3 bases from V and 5 bases from J, with 14 bases in between. The CDR3 DNA is TGTGCCTGGAGCGGTACGGCTTTACACAATGAGCAGTTCTTC. Translating gives CAWSGTALHNEQFF.

The CDR3 DNA sequence: TGTGCCAGCAGTTTCCGGGACAGCGCAAGGGGCTACACCTTC. It codes for CASSFRDSARGYTF. The chain couples TRBV27 to TRBJ1-2; 7 bases fit TRBD1. Trimming removed 3 bases from V and 8 bases from J; junction bases left unmatched: 9. Looked up from germline, CDR1 is MNHEY and CDR2 is SMNVEV (reference sequence). The CDR3 contains 14 residues.

In its sample, this clonotype was seen a few times. The genes are TRBV5-4 and TRBJ2-3; 9 nucleotides line up with TRBD2. J gave up 2 bases and V 4 bases, and 5 bases lay outside the gene matches. There are 15 residues in the CDR3. In germline, CDR1 is SGHNT, CDR2 YYREEE (reference sequence). The DNA of the CDR3 is TGTGCCAGCAGCCGACTAGCGGCAAACACAGATACGCAGTATTTT. Amino acid sequence: CASSRLAANTDTQYF.

The rearrangement uses TRBV12-3 or TRBV12-4 and TRBJ2-7; 10 bases are a match to TRBD1. Trimming removed 4 bases from V and 3 bases from J; junction bases left unmatched: 3. The CDR3 loop spans 14 amino acids. As DNA, the CDR3 is TGTGCCAGCAGTTCCTGGGACAGGGGCTACGAGCAGTACTTC. Translating it yields CASSSWDRGYEQYF.

This clonotype has only a few counts. V gene TRBV29-1 combines with J gene TRBJ2-1; TRBD2 agrees at 9 bases. This CDR3 region has 13 residues. Germline V gives CDR1 SQVTM, CDR2 ANQGSEA. J gave up 6 bases and V 5 bases, and 5 bases lay outside the gene matches. CDR3 protein: CSVQLAGRNEQFF. CDR3 nucleotides: TGCAGCGTTCAACTAGCGGGCCGCAATGAGCAGTTCTTC.

The chain is built from TRBV20-1 and TRBJ1-3; D gene unclear. V was pared by 5 bases and J by 0 bases, with 11 bases between. Germline lookup yields CDR1 DFQATT and CDR2 SNEGSKA (reference sequence). CDR3 size: 14 residues. The CDR3 spells CSAPLENSGNTIYF. CDR3 DNA sequence: TGCAGTGCTCCCCTGGAGAACTCTGGAAACACCATATATTTT.

The rearrangement uses TRBV10-3 and TRBJ2-5; D is unclear. Germline V gives CDR1 ENHRY, CDR2 SYGVKD. The ends were cut back, 8 bases at V and 0 bases at J, with 13 bases in the middle. This CDR3 has 14 amino acids. CDR3 nucleotides: TGTGCCATCTCACCCACAGCAGACCAAGAGACCCAGTACTTC. This encodes CAISPTADQETQYF.

The J gene is TRBJ2-5, the V gene TRBV7-9; D is undetermined. Trimming removed 1 base at V and 4 bases at J, with 7 bases between. The CDR3 sequence is 13 residues long. CDR1 is SEHNR and CDR2 is FQNEAQ in the germline V gene (reference sequence). This CDR3 is CASSLGYGETQYF. The CDR3 nucleotides are TGTGCCAGCAGCTTAGGGTACGGAGAGACCCAGTACTTC.

This clonotype appeared a few times. This chain uses TRBV19 with TRBJ2-3; possibly TRBD2 for D (5 bases). The CDR3 contains 15 residues. The germline CDR1 and CDR2 sequences are LNHDA and SQIVND (reference sequence). Trimming took off 0 bases at V and 6 bases at J, with 13 bases between the two ends. For the CDR3, the DNA is TGTGCCAGTAGTATAGATCGCTCAAGCGGTGATACGCAGTATTTT. The encoded protein is CASSIDRSSGDTQYF.

The table lists this clonotype with a few counts. V gene TRBV19 combines with J gene TRBJ1-2, with D unresolved. Trimming removed 3 bases from V and 4 bases from J, with 15 bases in between. CDR1 is LNHDA, CDR2 SQIVND, per germline (reference sequence). The CDR3 totals 15 residues. In nucleotides, the CDR3 is TGTGCCAGTAGTATCCCCGTCTCCGGTCTCTATGGCTACACCTTC. Translated: CASSIPVSGLYGYTF.

For the CDR3, the DNA is TGTGCCAGCAGCTTGGGTGACATAACCCAAAACATTCAGTACTTC. Residues: CASSLGDITQNIQYF. The V gene is TRBV7-9, the J gene TRBJ2-4; D gene uncertain. Germline assignment: CDR1 SEHNR and CDR2 FQNEAQ (reference sequence). CDR3 size: 15 residues. The ends were cut back, 3 bases at V and 5 bases at J, with 14 bases in the middle. The variable domain in full, with the rest retrieved from reference TRBV7-9 and TRBJ2-4, is DTGVSQNPRHKITKRGQNVTFRCDPISEHNRLYWYRQTLGQGPEFLTYFQNEAQLEKSRLLSDRFSAERPKGSFSTLEIQRTEQGDSAMYLCASSLGDITQNIQYFGAGTRLSVL.

This clonotype was picked up many times. The chain couples TRBV7-9 to TRBJ2-3, with a tentative D call TRBD1 (6 bases). This CDR3 comprises 15 residues. The germline CDR1 and CDR2 sequences are SEHNR and FQNEAQ (reference sequence). V lost 1 base to trimming and J lost 3 bases, with 11 bases between them. CDR3 in amino acids: CASSLGTASTDTQYF. The CDR3 coding sequence is TGTGCCAGCAGCTTAGGGACAGCCTCGACAGATACGCAGTATTTT. The complete variable domain, with remaining parts taken from reference TRBV7-9 and TRBJ2-3, reads DTGVSQNPRHKITKRGQNVTFRCDPISEHNRLYWYRQTLGQGPEFLTYFQNEAQLEKSRLLSDRFSAERPKGSFSTLEIQRTEQGDSAMYLCASSLGTASTDTQYFGPGTRLTVL.

The V call is TRBV2, the J call TRBJ2-5; TRBD1 matches 9 bases. This CDR3 is 14 amino acids long. Losses at the gene ends were 10 bases for V and 1 base for J; bases not matched to a gene: 7. Germline V gene sequence: CDR1 SNHLY, CDR2 FYNNEI. CDR3: CATKRDRVQETQYF. CDR3 nucleotides: TGTGCCACCAAGAGGGACAGGGTCCAAGAGACCCAGTACTTC.

This clonotype was observed a few times. The rearrangement links TRBV4-1 to TRBJ1-5, with D maybe TRBD1 (6 bases). The germline V and J ends were trimmed by 1 base and 6 bases, with 13 bases remaining between them. Looked up from germline, CDR1 is MGHRA and CDR2 is YSYEKL. The CDR3 covers 15 residues. CDR3 loop: CASSQVVGGTQPQHF. The CDR3 DNA follows: TGCGCCAGCAGCCAAGTTGTGGGGGGCACTCAGCCCCAGCATTTT.

This clonotype was found a few times. J is TRBJ2-2 and V is TRBV6-2 or TRBV6-3; D gene ambiguous. CDR3 length equals 18 residues. The germline V gene has CDR1 MNHEY and CDR2 SVGEGT. Trimming pared 0 bases from V and 3 bases from J, leaving 17 bases between. The CDR3 loop is CASSYSRFGKPHTGELFF. CDR3 bases: TGTGCCAGCAGTTACTCGAGGTTTGGGAAACCTCACACCGGGGAGCTGTTTTTT.

The chain couples TRBV2 to TRBJ2-7, with D perhaps assigned TRBD1 or TRBD2 (5 bases each). The germline V gene has CDR1 SNHLY and CDR2 FYNNEI. Trimming pared 11 bases from V and 3 bases from J, leaving 14 bases between. The CDR3 runs to 12 residues. The CDR3 DNA follows: TGTGCCGGACCCGGGACCCACTACGAGCAGTACGTC. Amino acids: CAGPGTHYEQYV.

The gene calls are TRBV12-5 and TRBJ2-1; D is uncertain. Germline-derived CDR1 and CDR2 are LGHNT and FRNRAP. Trimming left V 5 bases short and J 5 bases short, with 10 bases between. The CDR3 is 13 amino acids. The CDR3 loop is CASGESPDNEQFF. CDR3 bases: TGTGCTAGTGGTGAATCCCCTGACAATGAGCAGTTCTTC.

This clonotype was observed at least ten times. J is TRBJ1-2 and V is TRBV7-2, with 7 bases that match TRBD1. The V segment lost 5 bases and the J segment 8 bases; nucleotides outside the gene matches: 8. The germline CDR1 and CDR2 sequences are SGHTA and FQGNSA. The CDR3 runs to 13 residues. Here the CDR3 reads CASSLDREGGYTF. For the CDR3, the DNA is TGTGCCAGCAGCCTTGACAGGGAGGGCGGCTACACCTTC.

The gene calls are TRBV9 and TRBJ2-3, with D hard to call. The CDR3 has 14 amino acids. V was pared by 4 bases and J by 6 bases, with 15 bases between. Germline V gene data show CDR1 as SGDLS and CDR2 as YYNGEE. The CDR3 bases are TGTGCCAGCAGCTCAGACCAAAGACCCGATACGCAGTATTTT. Amino acids: CASSSDQRPDTQYF.

The chain recombines TRBV27 with TRBJ1-5; the D gene is possibly TRBD1 (5 bases). CDR1 and CDR2 from the germline V gene are MNHEY and SMNVEV (reference sequence). The CDR3 sequence is 14 residues long. Trimming took off 5 bases at V and 6 bases at J, with 14 bases between the two ends. In DNA form, the CDR3 reads TGTGCCAGCAGTAGTTCAGGGCTAGGTCAGCCCCAGCATTTT. Its translation is CASSSSGLGQPQHF.